A selection of T cell receptor beta chains follows, all from one sample in a study of T cells in Graves' hyperthyroidism and ophthalmopathy. TCRdb reprocessed the multiplex PCR reads with MiXCR, giving one entry per CDR3 protein. Among fewer than 350,000 distinct CDR3 sequences listed, about 18% were seen once. Sequenced input: blood. The receptors were sampled from a woman aged 45-65 years with Graves' hyperthyroidism. The CDR3 runs from the conserved cysteine through the conserved F or W. A D gene is named only where the DNA matches it firmly. Rows may omit the clone size; those that give it use once, few, many or a size class.

v_gene,d_gene,abundance,j_gene,CDR3nt,CDR3aa
TRBV5-1,TRBD1,-,TRBJ2-3,TGCGCCAGCAGCTTGGAACAGGGGGCGATGGGGACAGATACGCAGTATTTT,CASSLEQGAMGTDTQYF
TRBV3-1,-,few,TRBJ2-2,TGTGCCAGCAGTCCAAATGACAGGAAAATTCTTTTCACCGGGGAGCTGTTTTTT,CASSPNDRKILFTGELFF
TRBV12-3/TRBV12-4,-,many,TRBJ1-2,TGTGCCAGCAGTTTGGGAGGAACTAACTATGGCTACACCTTC,CASSLGGTNYGYTF
TRBV5-1,-,many,TRBJ1-1,TGCGCCAGCAGCTTGGGGGGCTTAGGGTGGTCGAACACTGAAGCTTTCTTT,CASSLGGLGWSNTEAFF
TRBV5-1,-,-,TRBJ1-1,TGCGCCAGCAGCGGCAGGGTTGATGAAGCTTTCTTT,CASSGRVDEAFF
TRBV5-1,TRBD1,-,TRBJ2-3,TGCGCCAGCAGACAGGGGGGAGACACAGATACGCAGTATTTT,CASRQGGDTDTQYF
TRBV5-5,-,-,TRBJ1-4,TGTGCCAGCAGCTTGTTGGGCAGGGATAATGAAAAACTGTTTTTT,CASSLLGRDNEKLFF
TRBV5-5,-,-,TRBJ1-4,TGTGCCAGCAGCCCTTGGACAGAATACAATGAAAAACTGTTTTTT,CASSPWTEYNEKLFF
TRBV28,TRBD2,many,TRBJ2-7,TGTGCCAGCAGTGGCCCGGGACTAACACCCTACGAGCAGTACTTC,CASSGPGLTPYEQYF
TRBV18,-,many,TRBJ2-1,TGTGCCAGCTCACCAAGTCAGTCCTACAATGAGCAGTTCTTC,CASSPSQSYNEQFF
TRBV5-1,TRBD2,many,TRBJ2-5,TGCGCCAGCAGCTCCGGACTAGCGGGAGGGCCGGAGACCCAGTACTTC,CASSSGLAGGPETQYF
TRBV2,-,many,TRBJ2-5,TGTGCCAGCAGCCGATGGGCGGGGGCAGGAGAGACCCAGTACTTC,CASSRWAGAGETQYF
TRBV6-1,-,-,TRBJ2-2,TGTGCCAGCAGCCCCCGGGGGCTAAACACCGGGGAGCTGTTTTTT,CASSPRGLNTGELFF
TRBV28,TRBD1,-,TRBJ2-7,TGTGCCAGCAGCAGGGACAGGGGGGGCCGCGAGCAGTACTTC,CASSRDRGGREQYF
TRBV20-1,TRBD1,many,TRBJ1-2,TGCAGTGCTAGAGATCGACAGGGTGTGAGGGGCTACACCTTC,CSARDRQGVRGYTF
TRBV5-6,-,many,TRBJ2-7,TGTGCCAGCAGCTTGGTGGACAGCCCCTACGAGCAGTACTTC,CASSLVDSPYEQYF
TRBV7-2,TRBD1,-,TRBJ2-1,TGTGCCAGCAGCTCCGGGACAGGGTGGCGGGAGCCCAATGAGCAGTTCTTC,CASSSGTGWREPNEQFF
TRBV7-2,-,many,TRBJ2-7,TGTGCCAGCAGCTTAGCGGGTATGACTCTGAGCTCCTACGAGCAGTACTTC,CASSLAGMTLSSYEQYF
TRBV28,-,few,TRBJ2-7,TGTGCCAGCAGTCCCGGGTTTCACGAGCAGTACTTC,CASSPGFHEQYF
TRBV27,-,-,TRBJ2-1,TGTGCCAGCAGTGTAAAAGGAGATAGAAACTACAATGAGCAGTTCTTC,CASSVKGDRNYNEQFF
TRBV10-3,TRBD2,-,TRBJ2-1,TGTGCCATCAGTGATGGGGGGAGCGGGAGTGGGGTTGAGCAGTTCTTC,CAISDGGSGSGVEQFF
TRBV11-2,-,few,TRBJ2-5,TGTGCCGGCAGCTCCCCGGTGGGGGGCGGGGAGACCCAGTACTTC,CAGSSPVGGGETQYF
TRBV2,-,many,TRBJ2-3,TGTGCCAGCACGTTGGACGGGGTCCGCACAGATACGCAGTATTTT,CASTLDGVRTDTQYF
TRBV20-1,-,-,TRBJ2-7,TGCAGTGCCCCAACGACTTCTGTCGAGCAGTACTTC,CSAPTTSVEQYF
TRBV9,-,few,TRBJ2-2,TGTGCCAGCAGCGTAGTTGGCGGGGTGAACACCGGGGAGCTGTTTTTT,CASSVVGGVNTGELFF
TRBV29-1,-,-,TRBJ2-2,TGCAGCGTTGAAGTACGAGGGGAGCTGTTTTTT,CSVEVRGELFF
TRBV30,-,-,TRBJ1-2,TGTGCCTCTAGATTGGACTATGGCTACACCTTC,CASRLDYGYTF
TRBV5-6,-,many,TRBJ1-1,TGTGCCAGCAGCCCCTCGGGGGGGGTAGCTTTCTTT,CASSPSGGVAFF
TRBV15,TRBD2,-,TRBJ2-7,TGTGCCACCAGCTCGACTAGCGGGTATTCAAATGAGCAGTACTTC,CATSSTSGYSNEQYF
TRBV4-1,TRBD1,-,TRBJ1-4,TGCGCCAGCAGCCAAGATTCGACAGGGGGGAGTGAAAAACTGTTTTTT,CASSQDSTGGSEKLFF
TRBV9,TRBD2,-,TRBJ2-1,TGTGCCAGCAGCACAAGCGTCCGGGACTACTCTTTTAATGAGCAGTTCTTC,CASSTSVRDYSFNEQFF
TRBV7-9,-,few,TRBJ2-6,TGTGCCAGCAGCTCCCCCCAGGGCTACAGGGTCGCTGGGGCCAACGTCCTGACTTTC,CASSSPQGYRVAGANVLTF
TRBV4-1,TRBD1,-,TRBJ2-7,TGCGCCAGCAGCCACAGGACAGGGGTCTACGAGCAGTACTTC,CASSHRTGVYEQYF
TRBV4-1,-,-,TRBJ1-5,TGCGCCAGCAGCCAAGATCATGAGCAAAATCAGCCCCAGCATTTT,CASSQDHEQNQPQHF
TRBV11-1,-,many,TRBJ2-7,TGTGCCAGCAGCGACCTACAGGCCAGCTACGAGCAGTACTTC,CASSDLQASYEQYF
TRBV20-1,TRBD2,many,TRBJ2-7,TGCAGTGCTAGGGCGTGGGGGGGACGCGGGAGGGACGAGCAGTACTTC,CSARAWGGRGRDEQYF
TRBV12-3/TRBV12-4,-,many,TRBJ1-1,TGTGCCAGCAGTTTAGCAGTACGAATGTATCCTGAAGCTTTCTTT,CASSLAVRMYPEAFF
TRBV12-3/TRBV12-4,-,-,TRBJ2-1,TGTGCCAGCAGTCACCTAGGGACCAGCTACAATGAGCAGTTCTTC,CASSHLGTSYNEQFF
TRBV12-3/TRBV12-4,-,-,TRBJ2-1,TGTGCCAGCAGGACGACGGAGGGGAATACCACCAGTTACAATGAGCAGTTCTTC,CASRTTEGNTTSYNEQFF
TRBV20-1,-,-,TRBJ1-2,TGCAGTGCTGCCGGAGGGCTTAACTATGGCTACACCTTC,CSAAGGLNYGYTF
TRBV10-2,TRBD2,few,TRBJ2-2,TGCGCCAGCACTAGCGGGAGCGCCGGAAGGACCGGGGAGCTGTTTTTT,CASTSGSAGRTGELFF
TRBV18,TRBD1,many,TRBJ1-2,TGTGCCAGCTCACTGGGACAGCAATATGGCTACACCTTC,CASSLGQQYGYTF
TRBV6-4,TRBD2,-,TRBJ2-3,TGTGCCAGCAGGAAACTAGCGGGGGACACAGATACGCAGTATTTT,CASRKLAGDTDTQYF
TRBV5-1,TRBD2,many,TRBJ2-5,TGCGCCAGCAGAACTAGCGGGAGGAGAGAAGAGACCCAGTACTTC,CASRTSGRREETQYF
TRBV20-1,-,few,TRBJ1-5,TGCAGTGCTGCCAAAGTACAGTTTGATCAGCCCCAGCATTTT,CSAAKVQFDQPQHF
TRBV3-1,TRBD2,-,TRBJ2-3,TGTGCCAGCAGCGGAAGCTTCTCGGGGGGGGCAGACACAGATACGCAGTATTTT,CASSGSFSGGADTDTQYF
TRBV6-5,-,-,TRBJ1-6,TGTGCCAGCAGTTACGAGGGATTCCAGGGGTCACCCCTCCACTTT,CASSYEGFQGSPLHF
TRBV7-9,TRBD1,-,TRBJ1-4,TGTGCCAGCAGCCCCTTGGGACAGGGGGCGCTGGATGAAAAACTGTTTTTT,CASSPLGQGALDEKLFF
TRBV12-5,TRBD2,-,TRBJ2-3,TGTGCTAGTGCCGTCGGGGGGGGGGGCAGCACAGATACGCAGTATTTT,CASAVGGGGSTDTQYF
TRBV5-1,-,-,TRBJ1-5,TGCGCCAGCAGCCCTTCAGGCCTAGGGACTCAGCCCCAGCATTTT,CASSPSGLGTQPQHF
TRBV3-1,-,-,TRBJ2-3,TGTGCCAGCAGCCCCCTCGGTCCTAGCGGCACAGATACGCAGTATTTT,CASSPLGPSGTDTQYF
TRBV10-3,TRBD2,few,TRBJ2-2,TGTGCCATCCAAAGTCTAGCGGGGAGTAACACCGGGGAGCTGTTTTTT,CAIQSLAGSNTGELFF
TRBV28,-,-,TRBJ1-2,TGTGCCAGCAGCGCCGAAACAGGGACGATCGACTACACCTTC,CASSAETGTIDYTF
TRBV3-1,TRBD2,many,TRBJ2-1,TGTGCCAGCAGTCCGAGCGGGAAATCCTACAATGAGCAGTTCTTC,CASSPSGKSYNEQFF
TRBV20-1,-,few,TRBJ1-5,TGCAGTGCTACTACAGGGCGGCAGCCCCAGCATTTT,CSATTGRQPQHF
TRBV7-9,-,few,TRBJ2-5,TGTGCCAGCAGCCCCTTCGGGGAGACCCAGTACTTC,CASSPFGETQYF